The 16 T cell receptor beta chains presented below share a single source sample, sequenced in a study of T cell changes during pregnancy in multiple sclerosis (dated by TCRdb to about 2019). The library was produced with the immunoSEQ multiplex PCR assay. TCRdb took over this immuneACCESS table, retaining in-frame rearrangements with V and J assigned. Such tables are incomplete; in checked studies, under half of the missing clones stem from an unresolved V gene, and the remainder is unexplained. The table for this sample lists tens of thousands of clones; about 95% of them were counted only once. The top ten hold 2.5% of the sample. The material sequenced was peripheral blood, taken in the third trimester of pregnancy. The receptors derive from a female donor with multiple sclerosis, enrolled in a pregnancy study.

CDR3 sequence (DNA): TGTGCCAGCAGTGAGGACAGCTCTGGGAGCAATCAGCCCCAGCATTTT. Translated: CASSEDSSGSNQPQHF. The chain joins TRBV2 to TRBJ1-5, with D possibly matching TRBD1 (6 bases). Trimming took 3 bases from V and 1 from J, leaving 13 bases between them. This CDR3 has 16 residues. CDR1 and CDR2 (germline): SNHLY, FYNNEI.

This chain joins TRBV19 and TRBJ2-7; D not certain. Germline CDR1 LNHDA, CDR2 SQIVND (reference sequence). This CDR3 comprises 12 residues. V was clipped by 5 bases and J by 3 bases, with 8 bases between them. The CDR3 DNA sequence: TGTGCCAGTAGTGCAACGGGCTACGAGCAGTACTTC. Amino acid sequence: CASSATGYEQYF. Full variable domain (outside the CDR3, taken from reference TRBV19 and TRBJ2-7): DGGITQSPKYLFRKEGQNVTLSCEQNLNHDAMYWYRQDPGQGLRLIYYSQIVNDFQKGDIAEGYSVSREKKESFPLTVTSAQKNPTAFYLCASSATGYEQYFGPGTRLTVT.

The V and J genes are TRBV7-2 and TRBJ1-2; TRBD1 is a possible D gene (6 bases). The V end lost 2 bases, the J end lost 4 bases, and 14 bases lay between the germline ends. This CDR3 region has 15 residues. The germline gives CDR1 SGHTA, CDR2 FQGNSA. As DNA, the CDR3 is TGTGCCAGCAGCTTAACGCCAGGGGTTGTCTATGGCTACACCTTC. It translates to CASSLTPGVVYGYTF.

The chain links TRBV5-6 to TRBJ1-1; TRBD1 matches at 7 bases. CDR1 is SGHDT and CDR2 is YYEEEE in the germline V gene. The V segment lost 0 bases and the J segment 4 bases; nucleotides outside the gene matches: 6. CDR3 length: 15 residues. As DNA, the CDR3 is TGTGCCAGCAGCTTGGCGGGACAGAGGATCACTGAAGCTTTCTTT. It specifies CASSLAGQRITEAFF. Full variable domain (remainder filled in from reference TRBV5-6 and TRBJ1-1): DAGVTQSPTHLIKTRGQQVTLRCSPKSGHDTVSWYQQALGQGPQFIFQYYEEEERQRGNFPDRFSGHQFPNYSSELNVNALLLGDSALYLCASSLAGQRITEAFFGQGTRLTVV.

V usage is TRBV5-1 and J usage is TRBJ2-7, with 8 positions matching TRBD2. Germline V gives CDR1 SGHRS, CDR2 YFSETQ. This CDR3 contains 15 residues. The J segment lost 0 bases and the V segment lost 3 bases, leaving 5 bases of the junction unmatched. The CDR3 reads CASSSLAGSSYEQYF. For the CDR3, the DNA is TGCGCCAGCAGCTCCTTAGCGGGGAGCTCCTACGAGCAGTACTTC.

The chain is built from TRBV15 and TRBJ1-1, with TRBD1 matching over 9 bases. CDR1 is LNHNV and CDR2 is YYDKDF in the germline V gene (reference sequence). V lost 1 base to trimming and J lost 3 bases; unmatched junction nucleotides: 3. This CDR3 has 15 amino acids. The CDR3 nucleotides are TGTGCCACCAGCAGAGGGACAGGGGATTACACTGAAGCTTTCTTT. Amino acids: CATSRGTGDYTEAFF.

This chain links TRBV20-1 with TRBJ2-7; TRBD2 is a possible D gene (5 bases). Germline CDR1 DFQATT, CDR2 SNEGSKA (reference sequence). Deletions cut 7 bases from V and 6 bases from J, with 13 bases between. CDR3 length: 11 residues. This CDR3 reads CSGGVGGEQYF. In DNA, the CDR3 is TGCAGTGGGGGAGTGGGCGGCGAGCAGTACTTC.

The chain employs TRBV6-5 and TRBJ2-1; D might be TRBD2 (5 bases). The CDR3 loop spans 15 amino acids. The V end was cut by 0 bases, the J end by 6 bases, with 12 bases between. Germline loops: CDR1 MNHEY, CDR2 SVGAGI. As DNA, the CDR3 is TGTGCCAGCAGTTACTCGAAGGCCGCGGGCAATGAGCAGTTCTTC. Residues: CASSYSKAAGNEQFF.

The chain recombines TRBV6-1 with TRBJ1-2; no definite D call. The CDR3 is 14 amino acids. V lost 5 bases and J 4 bases, leaving 14 bases between the germline ends. Germline-derived CDR1 and CDR2 are MNHNS and SASEGT. CDR3 protein: CASSPLGGSYGYTF. The DNA of the CDR3 is TGTGCCAGCAGTCCGCTTGGTGGTAGCTATGGCTACACCTTC.

The chain carries TRBV14 and TRBJ2-5, with a tentative D call TRBD2 (5 bases). Between the trimmed V and J ends, which lost 3 bases and 5 bases, there was a span of 16 bases. The CDR3 sequence is 15 residues long. Germline loops: CDR1 SGHDN, CDR2 FVKESK. This CDR3 reads CASSQTVPTGETQYF. CDR3 nucleotides: TGTGCCAGCAGCCAGACCGTGCCGACGGGGGAGACCCAGTACTTC.

The chain carries TRBV9 and TRBJ2-2; the match to TRBD1 covers 8 bases. Trimming removed 0 bases from V and 5 bases from J; junction bases left unmatched: 3. CDR1 and CDR2 (germline): SGDLS, YYNGEE. The CDR3 sequence is 15 residues long. CDR3 in amino acids: CASSVEQGVTGELFF. In DNA, the CDR3 is TGTGCCAGCAGCGTAGAACAGGGGGTTACCGGGGAGCTGTTTTTT.

This chain connects TRBV7-8 to TRBJ2-7; 8 nucleotides line up with TRBD1. The CDR3 spans 12 residues. Germline lookup yields CDR1 SGHVS and CDR2 FQNEAQ. V lost 5 bases to trimming and J lost 3 bases; unmatched junction nucleotides: 0. CDR3 protein: CASSGTGYEQYF. The CDR3 DNA reads TGTGCCAGCAGCGGGACAGGCTACGAGCAGTACTTC.

The gene calls are TRBV9 and TRBJ1-3, with D tentatively TRBD1 (6 bases). The germline V and J ends were trimmed by 3 bases and 4 bases, with 23 bases remaining between them. Germline V gene lookup returns CDR1 SGDLS and CDR2 YYNGEE. The CDR3 runs to 18 residues. CDR3 sequence: CASSDNLKTGLGGNTIYF. The CDR3 DNA is TGTGCCAGCAGCGACAATCTCAAGACAGGCCTCGGGGGAAACACCATATATTTT.

The CDR3 spells CASRRGAQETQYF. The CDR3 nucleotides are TGTGCCAGCCGGCGGGGGGCACAAGAGACCCAGTACTTC. The chain has TRBV25-1 and TRBJ2-5; the match to TRBD2 covers 8 bases. Trimming took 8 bases from V and 2 from J; bases not matched to a gene: 4. This CDR3 region has 13 residues. Germline V gene data show CDR1 as MGHDK and CDR2 as SYGVNS.

The gene calls are TRBV5-4 and TRBJ1-5; no firm D call. Trimming left V 0 bases short and J 7 bases short, with 8 bases between. Germline values: CDR1 SGHNT, CDR2 YYREEE (reference sequence). CDR3 length: 13 residues. The CDR3 DNA is TGTGCCAGCAGCTTGGGCTCGGGGCAGCCCCAGCATTTT. Its protein is CASSLGSGQPQHF.

J is TRBJ2-3 and V is TRBV9; 10 nucleotides align to TRBD2. Trimming cost V 2 bases and J 2 bases; bases outside gene matches: 5. The CDR3 length is 16 residues. The V gene's germline CDR1 is SGDLS and CDR2 YYNGEE. In DNA, the CDR3 is TGTGCCAGCAGCGTTAGCGGGGGGTCCGACACAGATACGCAGTATTTT. Its protein is CASSVSGGSDTDTQYF. Together with reference TRBV9 and TRBJ2-3, the CDR3 gives the full variable domain: DSGVTQTPKHLITATGQRVTLRCSPRSGDLSVYWYQQSLDQGLQFLIQYYNGEERAKGNILERFSAQQFPDLHSELNLSSLELGDSALYFCASSVSGGSDTDTQYFGPGTRLTVL.